The next 9 T cell receptor beta chains were all read from a single sample in a study of cytomegalovirus exposure and HLA in healthy donors. Vbeta (60) and Jbeta (13) primers were used in the PCR. Assay: immunoSEQ multiplex PCR; the TCRdb copy retains only in-frame clones and omits some. The profile shows about 160,000 clones, around 72% of them singletons. Sequencing was performed on PBMCs. The source of these receptors is a middle-aged man in good health and CMV-seropositive.

The genes are TRBV29-1 and TRBJ1-2; 9 positions agree with TRBD1. This CDR3 has 14 residues. The junction had 14 bases not matched to a gene; V was cut back by 7 bases and J by 8 bases. In germline, CDR1 is SQVTM, CDR2 ANQGSEA. The CDR3: CSARVGDRAGGYTF. DNA for the CDR3: TGCAGCGCCCGGGTAGGGGACAGGGCTGGAGGCTACACCTTC.

The V and J genes are TRBV6-1 and TRBJ2-5; weak D call: TRBD2 (5 bases). V shed 6 bases and J shed 3 bases, with 14 bases lying between them. This CDR3 spans 14 amino acids. Germline V gives CDR1 MNHNS, CDR2 SASEGT. The CDR3 bases are TGTGCCAGCAGCGGTGGACTCACAGAAGAGACCCAGTACTTC. As protein: CASSGGLTEETQYF.

The chain combines TRBV6-6 with TRBJ1-3; D is ambiguous. Trimming took 0 bases from V and 0 from J, leaving 9 bases between them. The CDR3 covers 16 residues. The V gene's germline CDR1 is MNHNY and CDR2 SVGAGI (reference sequence). The CDR3 DNA is TGTGCCAGCAGTTACTCCCCTGACATCTCTGGAAACACCATATATTTT. Translated: CASSYSPDISGNTIYF.

This clone was observed a few times. V and J are TRBV5-1 and TRBJ1-4; 8 bases are shared with TRBD1. The germline CDR1 and CDR2 sequences are SGHRS and YFSETQ. V lost 4 bases, J lost 4 bases, and 6 bases stayed unmatched. The length of the CDR3 is 15 residues. CDR3 sequence (DNA): TGCGCCAGCAGCACCGGACAGGGATTTAATGAAAAACTGTTTTTT. Residues: CASSTGQGFNEKLFF.

This sequence joins TRBV4-1 and TRBJ2-3; D unresolved. V lost 6 bases and J 2 bases, leaving 6 bases between the germline ends. This CDR3 has 12 residues. Germline loops: CDR1 MGHRA, CDR2 YSYEKL. DNA for the CDR3: TGCGCCAGCAGGGCCTTCACAGATACGCAGTATTTT. This codes for CASRAFTDTQYF.

The V call is TRBV30, the J call TRBJ1-1; TRBD1 is a possible D gene (6 bases). The germline V and J ends were trimmed by 0 bases and 0 bases, with 14 bases remaining between them. CDR3 length equals 16 residues. The germline V gene encodes CDR1 GTSNPN and CDR2 SVGIG (reference sequence). CDR3 nucleotides: TGTGCCTGGAGTGTACAGGGCAGCCCCATGAACACTGAAGCTTTCTTT. It is translated as CAWSVQGSPMNTEAFF.

The chain combines TRBV6-6 with TRBJ2-1; 8 nucleotides match TRBD2. The germline V gene has CDR1 MNHNY and CDR2 SVGAGI (reference sequence). The CDR3 sequence is 14 residues long. After removal of 7 bases from V and 3 bases from J, the junction contained 5 bases not matched to a gene. CDR3 DNA: TGTGCCAGCATTTTTAGCGGGGACTACAATGAGCAGTTCTTC. Translation gives CASIFSGDYNEQFF.

The chain combines TRBV6-5 with TRBJ1-1; D possibly corresponds to TRBD1 (5 bases). This CDR3 has 12 amino acids. Germline V CDR1 and CDR2: MNHEY, SVGAGI. Trimming took off 7 bases at V and 1 base at J, with 7 bases between the two ends. The CDR3 reads CASNTGNTEAFF. As DNA, the CDR3 is TGTGCCAGCAATACAGGGAACACTGAAGCTTTCTTT.

The chain uses TRBV5-1 and TRBJ2-3; D is unclear. CDR3 length equals 15 residues. Trimming cost V 0 bases and J 3 bases, with 11 bases left between them. CDR1 is SGHRS, CDR2 YFSETQ, per germline. The CDR3 sequence: CASSLETPGTDTQYF. The CDR3 bases are TGCGCCAGCAGCTTGGAGACACCTGGGACAGATACGCAGTATTTT.